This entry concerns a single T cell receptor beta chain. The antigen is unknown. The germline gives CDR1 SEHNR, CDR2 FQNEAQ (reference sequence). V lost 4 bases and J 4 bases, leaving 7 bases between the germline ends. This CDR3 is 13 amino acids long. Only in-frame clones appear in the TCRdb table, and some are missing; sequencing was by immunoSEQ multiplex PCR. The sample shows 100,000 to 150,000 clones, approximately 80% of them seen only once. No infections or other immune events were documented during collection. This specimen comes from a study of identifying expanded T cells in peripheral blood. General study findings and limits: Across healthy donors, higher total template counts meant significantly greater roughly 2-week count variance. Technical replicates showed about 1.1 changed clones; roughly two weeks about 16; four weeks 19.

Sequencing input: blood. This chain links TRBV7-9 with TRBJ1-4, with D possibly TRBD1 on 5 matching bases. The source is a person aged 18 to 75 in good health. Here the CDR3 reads CASSSTDNEKLFF. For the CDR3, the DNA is TGTGCCAGCAGCTCGACAGATAATGAAAAACTGTTTTTT.